These T cell receptor beta chains were read from a single sample in a study of early T cells in non-severe SARS-CoV-2 infection. TCRdb used MiXCR to reprocess the 5' RACE reads, holding one entry per CDR3 protein. The table lists tens of thousands of distinct CDR3 sequences, around 14% of them singletons. This material consisted of whole blood, taken at baseline. The receptor source for this set is an adult who was a healthcare worker with PCR-confirmed SARS-CoV-2 infection or an uninfected control (not recorded which). The CDR3 runs from the conserved cysteine through the conserved F or W. A D gene is named only where the DNA matches it firmly. Part of the rows lack a size; the others show once, few, many or a class for expanded clones.

J gene: TRBJ2-1; clone size: -; D gene: TRBD2; V gene: TRBV14; CDR3 DNA: TGTGCCAGCAGTCCTCGGACTAGCGGGAGTTACAATGAGCAGTTCTTC; CDR3 protein: CASSPRTSGSYNEQFF
J gene: TRBJ2-5; clone size: -; D gene: -; V gene: TRBV4-1; CDR3 DNA: TGCGCCAGCAGCCAAGTCGCATTACAAGAGACCCAGTACTTC; CDR3 protein: CASSQVALQETQYF
J gene: TRBJ2-7; clone size: -; D gene: TRBD2; V gene: TRBV5-1; CDR3 DNA: TGCGCCAGCAGCCCTAGCGGGAGGCTGTACGAGCAGTACTTC; CDR3 protein: CASSPSGRLYEQYF
J gene: TRBJ2-2; clone size: -; D gene: -; V gene: TRBV2; CDR3 DNA: TGTGCCAGCAGCGCGACAGAGAACACCGGGGAGCTGTTTTTT; CDR3 protein: CASSATENTGELFF
J gene: TRBJ1-6; clone size: -; D gene: TRBD1; V gene: TRBV5-1; CDR3 DNA: TGCGCCAGCAGCTCCACCTGGACAGGGAATAACTCACCCCTCCACTTT; CDR3 protein: CASSSTWTGNNSPLHF
J gene: TRBJ1-6; clone size: few; D gene: -; V gene: TRBV13; CDR3 DNA: TGTGCCAGCAGCTTAGGCCAGGGCTCCTATAATTCACCCCTCCACTTT; CDR3 protein: CASSLGQGSYNSPLHF
J gene: TRBJ1-1; clone size: -; D gene: TRBD1; V gene: TRBV2; CDR3 DNA: TGTGCCAGCAGCCCAGGACAGGTGAACACTGAAGCTTTCTTT; CDR3 protein: CASSPGQVNTEAFF
J gene: TRBJ2-7; clone size: -; D gene: -; V gene: TRBV7-6; CDR3 DNA: TGTGTCAGCAGCTTAGCCCTCGCCCACGAGCAGTACTTC; CDR3 protein: CVSSLALAHEQYF
J gene: TRBJ2-7; clone size: -; D gene: -; V gene: TRBV5-1; CDR3 DNA: TGCGCCAGCAGCTTCGGATGGGCGGGCGAGCAGTACTTC; CDR3 protein: CASSFGWAGEQYF
J gene: TRBJ2-4; clone size: few; D gene: -; V gene: TRBV1; CDR3 DNA: TGCACCAGCAGCCACCTCCTCCGGGAACCCAAAAACATTCAGTACTTC; CDR3 protein: CTSSHLLREPKNIQYF
J gene: TRBJ1-5; clone size: few; D gene: -; V gene: TRBV7-2; CDR3 DNA: TGTGCCAGCAGCCCCTCCCGGGTGAAAAGGGGCAATCAGCCCCAGCATTTT; CDR3 protein: CASSPSRVKRGNQPQHF
J gene: TRBJ1-3; clone size: few; D gene: -; V gene: TRBV2; CDR3 DNA: TGTGCCAGCAGCCGGGAAAACACCATATATTTT; CDR3 protein: CASSRENTIYF
J gene: TRBJ2-5; clone size: many; D gene: -; V gene: TRBV2; CDR3 DNA: TGTGCCAGCAGTCCAGGAGGAACAGGACAAGAGACCCAGTACTTC; CDR3 protein: CASSPGGTGQETQYF
J gene: TRBJ2-7; clone size: -; D gene: TRBD1; V gene: TRBV10-3; CDR3 DNA: TGTGCCATCTCGACAGGGCAGTACGAGCAGTACTTC; CDR3 protein: CAISTGQYEQYF
J gene: TRBJ1-6; clone size: -; D gene: TRBD1; V gene: TRBV9; CDR3 DNA: TGTGCCAGCAGCGCAGACAGGGATTCGGATTCACCCCTCCACTTT; CDR3 protein: CASSADRDSDSPLHF
J gene: TRBJ2-7; clone size: many; D gene: -; V gene: TRBV7-2; CDR3 DNA: TGTGCCAGCAGCTTTTATATGGGGGGCGAGCAGTACTTC; CDR3 protein: CASSFYMGGEQYF
J gene: TRBJ2-5; clone size: many; D gene: -; V gene: TRBV6-2/TRBV6-3; CDR3 DNA: TGTGCCAGCAGTTACTCTGGCGTCGTGGAGACCCAGTACTTC; CDR3 protein: CASSYSGVVETQYF
J gene: TRBJ2-1; clone size: -; D gene: TRBD1; V gene: TRBV14; CDR3 DNA: TGTGCCAGCAGTCGTACAGGGGGAGCACCCTACAATGAGCAGTTCTTC; CDR3 protein: CASSRTGGAPYNEQFF
J gene: TRBJ2-7; clone size: many; D gene: -; V gene: TRBV12-3/TRBV12-4; CDR3 DNA: TGTGCCAGCAGTCGTCAAGGCTACGAGCAGTACTTC; CDR3 protein: CASSRQGYEQYF
J gene: TRBJ1-1; clone size: many; D gene: -; V gene: TRBV6-5; CDR3 DNA: TGTGCCAGCAGCCGTCGACAGGTACGAGGGGACACTGAAGCTTTCTTT; CDR3 protein: CASSRRQVRGDTEAFF
J gene: TRBJ2-3; clone size: -; D gene: -; V gene: TRBV25-1; CDR3 DNA: TGTGCCAGCGGGAAACGGGGGCCGGATGGAGATACGCAGTATTTT; CDR3 protein: CASGKRGPDGDTQYF
J gene: TRBJ2-4; clone size: -; D gene: TRBD2; V gene: TRBV19; CDR3 DNA: TGTGCCAGTAGTCTCTTGACTAGCGGGGGCCTCAAAAACATTCAGTACTTC; CDR3 protein: CASSLLTSGGLKNIQYF
J gene: TRBJ2-4; clone size: -; D gene: -; V gene: TRBV20-1; CDR3 DNA: TGCAGTGCCTTCGGGGACATTCAGTACTTC; CDR3 protein: CSAFGDIQYF
J gene: TRBJ2-1; clone size: -; D gene: -; V gene: TRBV12-3/TRBV12-4; CDR3 DNA: TGTGCCAGCAGTTTAGCGCTAAATCAGGATGAGCAGTTCTTC; CDR3 protein: CASSLALNQDEQFF
J gene: TRBJ1-1; clone size: many; D gene: -; V gene: TRBV6-5; CDR3 DNA: TGTGCCAGCAGTTACGCGGGGGGCGAGACTGAAGCTTTCTTT; CDR3 protein: CASSYAGGETEAFF
J gene: TRBJ2-5; clone size: few; D gene: TRBD2; V gene: TRBV11-3; CDR3 DNA: TGTGCCAGCAGCTCCGGACTAGCGGGGGACTCGGAGACCCAGTACTTC; CDR3 protein: CASSSGLAGDSETQYF
J gene: TRBJ2-2; clone size: -; D gene: TRBD2; V gene: TRBV7-7; CDR3 DNA: TGTGCTAGCAGCTTAGGACGGGAGGGCACCGGGGAGCTGTTTTTT; CDR3 protein: CASSLGREGTGELFF
J gene: TRBJ2-3; clone size: many; D gene: -; V gene: TRBV7-9; CDR3 DNA: TGTGCCAGCACCGCCGACTCTTATCGCACAGATACGCAGTATTTT; CDR3 protein: CASTADSYRTDTQYF
J gene: TRBJ1-2; clone size: many; D gene: TRBD1; V gene: TRBV6-2/TRBV6-3; CDR3 DNA: TGTGCCAGCAGACAGGGGGCGGGCTATGGCTACACCTTC; CDR3 protein: CASRQGAGYGYTF
J gene: TRBJ1-1; clone size: many; D gene: -; V gene: TRBV6-5; CDR3 DNA: TGTGCCAGCGGGGGGAAGGGAACTGAAGCTTTCTTT; CDR3 protein: CASGGKGTEAFF
J gene: TRBJ2-7; clone size: few; D gene: -; V gene: TRBV4-2; CDR3 DNA: TGTGCCAGCAGCCAAGATGGGGACACCTACGAGCAGTACTTC; CDR3 protein: CASSQDGDTYEQYF
J gene: TRBJ1-1; clone size: many; D gene: -; V gene: TRBV9; CDR3 DNA: TGTGCCAGCAGCGTGACCGGGACCCGGAACACTGAAGCTTTCTTT; CDR3 protein: CASSVTGTRNTEAFF
J gene: TRBJ1-5; clone size: few; D gene: TRBD1; V gene: TRBV6-2/TRBV6-3; CDR3 DNA: TGTGCCAGCAGTTACTCGACTGGGCAGGGGGCGGACCATCAGCCCCAGCATTTT; CDR3 protein: CASSYSTGQGADHQPQHF
J gene: TRBJ2-7; clone size: many; D gene: TRBD2; V gene: TRBV20-1; CDR3 DNA: TGCAGTGCTAGGAGGGGAGGGAGGGGAGTCTACGAGCAGTACTTC; CDR3 protein: CSARRGGRGVYEQYF
J gene: TRBJ2-5; clone size: few; D gene: -; V gene: TRBV6-1; CDR3 DNA: TGTGCCAGCAGTGTTCCCCGTCGAGAGACCCAGTACTTC; CDR3 protein: CASSVPRRETQYF
J gene: TRBJ1-2; clone size: -; D gene: -; V gene: TRBV28; CDR3 DNA: TGTGCCAGCAGTCCTATCCCCACAGGTGGGAGCGGCTACACCTTC; CDR3 protein: CASSPIPTGGSGYTF
J gene: TRBJ1-1; clone size: few; D gene: TRBD1; V gene: TRBV4-1; CDR3 DNA: TGCGCCAGCAGCCAAGACAGGGGGGTCGCCACTGAAGCTTTCTTT; CDR3 protein: CASSQDRGVATEAFF
J gene: TRBJ2-2; clone size: many; D gene: TRBD2; V gene: TRBV11-3; CDR3 DNA: TGTGCCAGCAGCTACTCCCTTCTAGCGGAGTGGACCGGGGAGCTGTTTTTT; CDR3 protein: CASSYSLLAEWTGELFF
J gene: TRBJ2-4; clone size: many; D gene: -; V gene: TRBV7-9; CDR3 DNA: TGTGCCAGCAGCTCCGGAGTCACACTAGCCAAAAACATTCAGTACTTC; CDR3 protein: CASSSGVTLAKNIQYF
J gene: TRBJ2-5; clone size: -; D gene: -; V gene: TRBV18; CDR3 DNA: TGTGCCAGCTCACCCAACCCCCCAGCCAGTCAAGAGACCCAGTACTTC; CDR3 protein: CASSPNPPASQETQYF
J gene: TRBJ2-6; clone size: -; D gene: -; V gene: TRBV6-6; CDR3 DNA: TGTGCCAGCATCCCACGAGGGTCTGGGGCCAACGTCCTGACTTTC; CDR3 protein: CASIPRGSGANVLTF
J gene: TRBJ2-5; clone size: few; D gene: -; V gene: TRBV2; CDR3 DNA: TGTGCCAGCAGTGTACGGGGAGCGGTAGTGGAGACCCAGTACTTC; CDR3 protein: CASSVRGAVVETQYF
J gene: TRBJ1-1; clone size: -; D gene: -; V gene: TRBV3-1; CDR3 DNA: TGTGCCAGCAGCCAAGGGGGGCCGGCCAATGAAGCTTTCTTT; CDR3 protein: CASSQGGPANEAFF
J gene: TRBJ1-3; clone size: -; D gene: -; V gene: TRBV27; CDR3 DNA: TGTGCCAGCAGTCCCCGGCGGACCGGGGGAGGAAACACCATATATTTT; CDR3 protein: CASSPRRTGGGNTIYF
J gene: TRBJ2-7; clone size: -; D gene: -; V gene: TRBV23-1; CDR3 DNA: TGCGCCAGCAGTCCGGGGGAGGACTACGAGCAGTACTTC; CDR3 protein: CASSPGEDYEQYF